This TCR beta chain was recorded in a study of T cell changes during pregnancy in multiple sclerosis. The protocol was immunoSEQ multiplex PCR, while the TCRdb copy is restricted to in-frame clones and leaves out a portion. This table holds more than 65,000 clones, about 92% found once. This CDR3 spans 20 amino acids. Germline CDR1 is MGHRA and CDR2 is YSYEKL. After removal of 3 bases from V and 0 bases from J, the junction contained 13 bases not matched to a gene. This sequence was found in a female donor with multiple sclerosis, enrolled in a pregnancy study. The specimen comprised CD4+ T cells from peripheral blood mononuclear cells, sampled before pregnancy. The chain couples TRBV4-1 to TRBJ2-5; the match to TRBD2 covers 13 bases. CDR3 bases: TGCGCCAGCAGCCAGGCACCGGGACTAGCGGGGTGGGGAGACCAAGAGACCCAGTACTTC. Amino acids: CASSQAPGLAGWGDQETQYF.